The rows below give T cell receptor beta chains drawn from one sample of a study of CD4 T cells in relation to SARS-CoV-2 and coronaviruses. The data were produced by immunoSEQ multiplex PCR, yet TCRdb's version contains in-frame clones alone and is incomplete. The data show roughly 30,000 clones, 76% seen once. These receptors' antigens are unknown. The material sequenced was CD4+ T cells from PBMCs, cultured in vitro. These receptor sequences come from a human donor in good health. Each CDR3 is given with its conserved first and last residue. D genes are given only for firm matches. Clone size is shown for a subset of rows, as once, few, many or a class of expanded clone.

D: -
size: few
V: TRBV3-1/TRBV3-2
J: TRBJ2-2
DNA: TGTGCCAGCAGCCGGGGGCCCGCCGGGGAGCTGTTTTTT
CDR3: CASSRGPAGELFF

D: -
size: -
V: TRBV7-9
J: TRBJ2-5
DNA: TGTGCCAGCAGCTTAGATGCCGGGCCGGTAGAGACCCAGTACTTC
CDR3: CASSLDAGPVETQYF

D: -
size: -
V: TRBV18
J: TRBJ2-1
DNA: TGTGCCAGCTCAACTGGAGGCGAGCAGTTCTTC
CDR3: CASSTGGEQFF

D: -
size: -
V: TRBV18
J: TRBJ1-5
DNA: TGTGCCAGCTCACCCGAGCTCAAGACCCAGCCCCAGCATTTT
CDR3: CASSPELKTQPQHF

D: TRBD1
size: -
V: TRBV2
J: TRBJ1-5
DNA: TGTGCCAGCAGGTTAACAGGGGGCTCTCAGCCCCAGCATTTT
CDR3: CASRLTGGSQPQHF

D: -
size: -
V: TRBV19
J: TRBJ2-5
DNA: TGTGCCAGTAGTATAGGTGACCACCGAGGGACCCAGTACTTC
CDR3: CASSIGDHRGTQYF

D: TRBD1
size: few
V: TRBV6-2/TRBV6-3
J: TRBJ1-2
DNA: TGTGCCAGCAGTTACCCGGGACAGAGGGGCTACACCTTC
CDR3: CASSYPGQRGYTF

D: TRBD2
size: -
V: TRBV28
J: TRBJ2-3
DNA: TGTGCCAGCGGTCGAAGCGGGGGGGCCCGGAATACGCAGTATTTT
CDR3: CASGRSGGARNTQYF

D: TRBD2
size: -
V: TRBV7-2
J: TRBJ2-7
DNA: TGTGCCAGCAGCTTATATGGCGGGAGAGGTTACGAGCAGTACTTC
CDR3: CASSLYGGRGYEQYF

D: -
size: -
V: TRBV19
J: TRBJ2-7
DNA: TGTGCCAGTTCCCCCAGGGGACCCTACGAGCAGTACTTC
CDR3: CASSPRGPYEQYF

D: -
size: -
V: TRBV5-1
J: TRBJ2-5
DNA: TGCGCCAGCAGCCCTTTGAGGGAGACCCAGTACTTC
CDR3: CASSPLRETQYF

D: -
size: few
V: TRBV11-3
J: TRBJ2-2
DNA: TGTGCCAGCAGCTTAGTGGGCGTCGTGGGGTACACCGGGGAGCTGTTTTTT
CDR3: CASSLVGVVGYTGELFF

D: -
size: few
V: TRBV5-6
J: TRBJ1-2
DNA: TGTGCCAGCAGCCGGGACGTCACCTATGGCTACACCTTC
CDR3: CASSRDVTYGYTF

D: TRBD2
size: -
V: TRBV6-5
J: TRBJ2-7
DNA: TGTGCCAGCAGTTCGCTAGCGGGAGGGCGCGAGCAGTACTTC
CDR3: CASSSLAGGREQYF

D: TRBD2
size: few
V: TRBV5-4
J: TRBJ2-1
DNA: TGTGCCAGCAGCTCTTTAGCGGGGGGAAGGAATGAGCAGTTCTTC
CDR3: CASSSLAGGRNEQFF

D: TRBD1
size: -
V: TRBV19
J: TRBJ2-7
DNA: TGTGCCAGTAGCAGAAGGGACAGGGGCGGCGAGCAGTACTTC
CDR3: CASSRRDRGGEQYF

D: TRBD1
size: -
V: TRBV4-3
J: TRBJ1-2
DNA: TGCGCCAGCAGCCAAGAAGCCGACAGGGGAATTGGCTACACCTTC
CDR3: CASSQEADRGIGYTF

D: -
size: few
V: TRBV6-7
J: TRBJ2-1
DNA: TGTGCCAGCAGCCTAGTTCCCCTTAATGAGCAGTTCTTC
CDR3: CASSLVPLNEQFF

D: -
size: once
V: TRBV10-3
J: TRBJ1-1
DNA: TGTGCCATCAGCCTACAAGGCGGAGGCACTGAAGCTTTCTTT
CDR3: CAISLQGGGTEAFF

D: TRBD2
size: -
V: TRBV11-2
J: TRBJ2-1
DNA: TGTGCCAGCAGCTTTTCTAGCGGGGGGGGGAATGAGCAGTTCTTC
CDR3: CASSFSSGGGNEQFF

D: -
size: -
V: TRBV28
J: TRBJ1-2
DNA: TGTGCCAGCAGTTTATTCGGGGATGGCTACACCTTC
CDR3: CASSLFGDGYTF

D: -
size: -
V: TRBV19
J: TRBJ2-3
DNA: TGTGCCAGTAGTATAGATCCTCTCGGGGGATTCACAGATACGCAGTATTTT
CDR3: CASSIDPLGGFTDTQYF

D: TRBD1
size: once
V: TRBV5-5
J: TRBJ1-2
DNA: TGTGCCAGCAGCTTGACAGGGGGCAAGTATGGCTACACCTTC
CDR3: CASSLTGGKYGYTF

D: TRBD2
size: -
V: TRBV5-1
J: TRBJ2-5
DNA: TGCGCCAGCAGCTTGGGGGGGGCTAGCGGGAGTCAAGAGACCCAGTACTTC
CDR3: CASSLGGASGSQETQYF

D: TRBD1
size: once
V: TRBV19
J: TRBJ1-2
DNA: TGTGCCAGTAGTTTCCGACAGGGGGTGAGCTATGGCTACACCTTC
CDR3: CASSFRQGVSYGYTF

D: -
size: few
V: TRBV11-2
J: TRBJ2-2
DNA: TGTGCCAGCAGCACCGGGACCTACACCGGGGAGCTGTTTTTT
CDR3: CASSTGTYTGELFF

D: -
size: -
V: TRBV3-1/TRBV3-2
J: TRBJ2-7
DNA: TGTGCCAGCAGCCAACGAGGGCCGCATGGGGAGCAGTACTTC
CDR3: CASSQRGPHGEQYF

D: TRBD1
size: -
V: TRBV28
J: TRBJ2-2
DNA: TGTGCCAGCAGTCCTCCCGGGACAGGGGCAAACGGGGAGCTGTTTTTT
CDR3: CASSPPGTGANGELFF